These 19 T cell receptor beta chains came from one sample sequenced in a study of blood T cell repertoires in COVID-19. Clones were read by immunoSEQ multiplex PCR, and TCRdb kept only the in-frame ones, dropping some. The sample records 200,000 to 250,000 clones, around 86% being singletons. Material for sequencing was PBMCs or T cells enriched from blood (not recorded which). The receptors originated from a woman in her 40s with acute COVID-19.

The chain joins TRBV5-5 to TRBJ1-2, with D perhaps TRBD1 (5 bases). Trimming left V 4 bases short and J 6 bases short, with 16 bases between. This CDR3 region has 14 residues. The germline V gene encodes CDR1 SGHKS and CDR2 YYEKEE (reference sequence). The CDR3 bases are TGTGCCAGCAGCCCCTCGAGAATAGGGGATGGCTACACCTTC. Amino acid sequence: CASSPSRIGDGYTF.

The CDR3 reads CASRPQGAAEKLFF. DNA for the CDR3: TGCGCCAGCAGGCCACAGGGGGCTGCGGAAAAACTGTTTTTT. The chain links TRBV5-1 to TRBJ1-4; 9 bases match TRBD1. The CDR3 runs 14 residues. Trimming at V came to 5 bases and at J to 8 bases, leaving 7 bases not matched to a gene. In germline, CDR1 is SGHRS, CDR2 YFSETQ.

V and J are TRBV5-1 and TRBJ2-1, with TRBD2 matching over 7 bases. Trimming took 0 bases from V and 4 from J; bases not matched to a gene: 4. The CDR3 runs to 15 residues. The germline V gene has CDR1 SGHRS and CDR2 YFSETQ. This CDR3 reads CASSLAGGTYNEQFF. CDR3 DNA: TGCGCCAGCAGCTTGGCCGGGGGGACGTACAATGAGCAGTTCTTC. Full variable domain (remainder filled in from reference TRBV5-1 and TRBJ2-1): KAGVTQTPRYLIKTRGQQVTLSCSPISGHRSVSWYQQTPGQGLQFLFEYFSETQRNKGNFPGRFSGRQFSNSRSEMNVSTLELGDSALYLCASSLAGGTYNEQFFGPGTRLTVL.

The V call is TRBV9, the J call TRBJ2-1; TRBD2 aligns across 8 bases. This CDR3 has 11 amino acids. The junction had 0 bases not matched to a gene; V was cut back by 4 bases and J by 9 bases. Germline V gene data show CDR1 as SGDLS and CDR2 as YYNGEE. CDR3 sequence reads: CASSRGGEQFF. CDR3 DNA: TGTGCCAGCAGCCGGGGGGGTGAGCAGTTCTTC.

The rearrangement uses TRBV14 and TRBJ1-1; 9 nucleotides agree with TRBD1. This CDR3 has 16 residues. The germline CDR1 and CDR2 sequences are SGHDN and FVKESK. Germline trimming cut 6 bases from V and 3 bases from J; bases unmatched to any gene: 11. The CDR3 bases are TGTGCCAGCAGTTCAGGACAGGGGTATGGGGACACTGAAGCTTTCTTT. Protein: CASSSGQGYGDTEAFF.

The V call is TRBV7-9, the J call TRBJ2-7; D not resolved. Trimming took 2 bases from V and 3 from J, leaving 5 bases between them. Looked up from germline, CDR1 is SEHNR and CDR2 is FQNEAQ (reference sequence). The CDR3 sequence is 12 residues long. CDR3 coding DNA: TGTGCCAGCAGCTTATCCCTCTACGAGCAGTACTTC. This gives the protein CASSLSLYEQYF.

The J gene is TRBJ1-1, the V gene TRBV6-5; the D gene is possibly TRBD1 (5 bases). Trimming cost V 0 bases and J 1 base, with 12 bases left between them. Germline CDR1 reads MNHEY; CDR2 reads SVGAGI. The CDR3 covers 16 residues. Here the CDR3 reads CASSYSLNRPNTEAFF. In DNA form, the CDR3 reads TGTGCCAGCAGTTACTCGCTAAACAGGCCGAACACTGAAGCTTTCTTT.

J is TRBJ2-1 and V is TRBV11-2, with D perhaps matching TRBD2 (5 bases). The CDR3 runs to 14 residues. CDR1 and CDR2 (germline): SGHAT, FQNNGV. Trimming removed 5 bases at V and 9 bases at J, with 17 bases between. CDR3 sequence reads: CASSQINSEGEQFF. The CDR3 region has the DNA TGTGCCAGCAGCCAGATCAATAGCGAGGGTGAGCAGTTCTTC.

CDR3: CASGSQTLNTEAFF. CDR3 coding DNA: TGTGCCAGCGGTTCACAGACCTTGAACACTGAAGCTTTCTTT. V is TRBV6-5 and J is TRBJ1-1; D is ambiguous. This CDR3 has 14 residues. The V gene's germline CDR1 is MNHEY and CDR2 SVGAGI. Trimming shortened V by 8 bases and J by 0 bases, and 13 bases separated the two germline ends.

V gene TRBV2 combines with J gene TRBJ1-5; TRBD1 agrees at 7 bases. The junction had 7 bases not matched to a gene; V was cut back by 5 bases and J by 3 bases. The CDR3 is 15 residues long. From germline, CDR1 is SNHLY and CDR2 FYNNEI. CDR3 in DNA: TGTGCCAGCAGTCTACAGGGGCTGGACAATCAGCCCCAGCATTTT. Protein: CASSLQGLDNQPQHF. Supplemented by reference TRBV2 and TRBJ1-5, the full variable domain reads EPEVTQTPSHQVTQMGQEVILRCVPISNHLYFYWYRQILGQKVEFLVSFYNNEISEKSEIFDDQFSVERPDGSNFTLKIRSTKLEDSAMYFCASSLQGLDNQPQHFGDGTRLSIL.

This clone was seen a few times. The rearrangement joins TRBV9 to TRBJ1-5, with D possibly TRBD1 on 6 matching bases. The germline gives CDR1 SGDLS, CDR2 YYNGEE. The V end was cut by 4 bases, the J end by 2 bases, with 13 bases between. This CDR3 contains 15 residues. CDR3 bases: TGTGCCAGCAGCCTCGGGGGGGGCGGCAATCAGCCCCAGCATTTT. It codes for CASSLGGGGNQPQHF.

The genes are TRBV28 and TRBJ1-5; no firm D call. Germline CDR1 MDHEN, CDR2 SYDVKM. The CDR3 has 11 amino acids. The V and J ends lost 3 bases and 9 bases respectively, with 6 bases between them. CDR3 coding DNA: TGTGCCAGCAGTTTTTCCTCGCCCCAGCATTTT. It codes for CASSFSSPQHF.

The gene calls are TRBV19 and TRBJ2-6; the match to TRBD2 covers 7 bases. The J segment lost 3 bases and the V segment lost 7 bases, leaving 3 bases of the junction unmatched. This CDR3 spans 14 amino acids. The germline V gene has CDR1 LNHDA and CDR2 SQIVND (reference sequence). The CDR3 region has the DNA TGTGCCAGTATTGGGAGGGTTGGGGCCAACGTCCTGACTTTC. It codes for CASIGRVGANVLTF.

The chain links TRBV5-6 to TRBJ1-2, with no clear D. V was trimmed by 4 bases and J by 6 bases, leaving 13 bases between them. This CDR3 is built from 13 residues. Looked up from germline, CDR1 is SGHDT and CDR2 is YYEEEE. Here the CDR3 reads CASSPTPGDGYTF. CDR3 nucleotide sequence: TGTGCCAGCAGCCCGACTCCCGGAGATGGCTACACCTTC.

V gene TRBV9 combines with J gene TRBJ2-2; 10 bases are a match to TRBD2. Trimming cost V 1 base and J 6 bases; bases outside gene matches: 6. The CDR3 extends over 16 amino acids. CDR1 is SGDLS and CDR2 is YYNGEE in the germline V gene. The CDR3 coding sequence is TGTGCCAGCAGCGTACTGAGCGGGGGGGCTTCCGGGGAGCTGTTTTTT. Its translation is CASSVLSGGASGELFF.

This chain links TRBV7-2 with TRBJ1-2; the match to TRBD1 covers 9 bases. Unmatched junction bases numbered 4, after V lost 4 bases and J lost 4 bases. CDR3 length: 14 amino acids. In germline, CDR1 is SGHTA, CDR2 FQGNSA. The CDR3 is CASSSGQGGYGYTF. The CDR3 bases are TGTGCCAGCAGCTCGGGACAGGGCGGCTATGGCTACACCTTC.

The rearrangement links TRBV27 to TRBJ1-1; 12 bases align to TRBD1. The length of the CDR3 is 17 residues. Trimming removed 7 bases from V and 5 bases from J; junction bases left unmatched: 14. Germline CDR1 reads MNHEY; CDR2 reads SMNVEV (reference sequence). CDR3 bases: TGTGCCAGCATGAAGACCGGGACAGGGGGCCTGAGGACTGAAGCTTTCTTT. Amino acid sequence: CASMKTGTGGLRTEAFF.

The chain couples TRBV3-1 (or the pseudogene TRBV3-2) to TRBJ1-1; no clear D gene. Between the trimmed V and J ends, which lost 2 bases and 2 bases, there was a span of 12 bases. The CDR3 runs 15 residues. In germline, CDR1 is LGHDT, CDR2 YNNKEL (reference sequence). CDR3 in DNA: TGTGCCAGCAGCCAACCCTGGGAGGGAAACACTGAAGCTTTCTTT. Its translation is CASSQPWEGNTEAFF.

The chain combines TRBV4-1 with TRBJ2-2, with TRBD1 matching 10 bases. CDR3 length: 16 residues. Per germline, CDR1 MGHRA and CDR2 YSYEKL. V was pared by 3 bases and J by 3 bases, with 4 bases of the junction left unmatched. As DNA, the CDR3 is TGCGCCAGCAGCCAGCGCGGGACAGGGGACACCGGGGAGCTGTTTTTT. This codes for CASSQRGTGDTGELFF.